A selection of T cell receptor beta chains follows, all from one sample in a study of shared clonotypes between healthy human individuals. The repertoire was sequenced with immunoSEQ multiplex PCR; TCRdb's copy has only in-frame clones and lacks some. The sample consists of 1,100,000 or so clones, 78% of them appearing once. Material: memory CD4+ T cells from PBMCs. All receptors come from a man younger than 30 in good health. Some clones in this sample may be carry-over from other donors' samples. CDR3s leave out the opening cysteine and the closing phenylalanine or tryptophan. The order of the fields is CDR3 protein, V gene, J gene.

ASSRDSQETQY,TRBV6-1,TRBJ2-5
ASSTTRGGLNQPQH,TRBV11-2,TRBJ1-5
ASSTPQISRELF,TRBV2,TRBJ2-2
ASSRPRTAMLGYT,TRBV28,TRBJ1-2
ASGQGLADTGELF,TRBV4-3,TRBJ2-2
ASGQGAAGANVLT,TRBV28,TRBJ2-6
ASSLDPGGGPFEQY,TRBV5-8,TRBJ2-7
ASSLGSGTYEQY,TRBV11-2,TRBJ2-7
ASSPNSHSYEQY,TRBV18,TRBJ2-7
ASSPPFGREGQETQY,TRBV28,TRBJ2-5
ASSFTYLAANPYEQY,TRBV11-2,TRBJ2-7
ASRYSGTNSPLH,TRBV6-6,TRBJ1-6
ASSLTADTGELF,TRBV5-1,TRBJ2-2
ASSLGREGRRTGELF,TRBV11-2,TRBJ2-2
AISESNSQETQY,TRBV10-3,TRBJ2-5
ASTDGPFSTDTQY,TRBV28,TRBJ2-3
ASSFEFLHEQY,TRBV5-4,TRBJ2-7
ASSLGADNQPQH,TRBV5-1,TRBJ1-5
ASNQAAYGYT,TRBV28,TRBJ1-2
AIRGGPGESGDTQY,TRBV10-3,TRBJ2-3
ASSNAHFTGYEQY,TRBV27,TRBJ2-7
ASSPGLAGETDTQY,TRBV4-3,TRBJ2-3
ASSPRTRLGEQY,TRBV7-8,TRBJ2-7
ASSPQTRGNTIY,TRBV7-8,TRBJ1-3
ASSLTGAVRGGYT,TRBV7-9,TRBJ1-2
ASSGPGRGETQY,TRBV5-4,TRBJ2-5
SAGSGSSGREQY,TRBV29-1,TRBJ2-7
ASSLIMEAQY,TRBV5-5,TRBJ2-5
ASSQEISRASGSNEQF,TRBV4-3,TRBJ2-1
ASSPGAGSYEQY,TRBV18,TRBJ2-7
ASREQGNQPQH,TRBV6-5,TRBJ1-5
ASRRGQGAGRDTEAF,TRBV28,TRBJ1-1
ASGSTGKIPYEQY,TRBV27,TRBJ2-7
ASSEQSETQY,TRBV2,TRBJ2-5
ASSSSGSRSSYEQY,TRBV27,TRBJ2-7
ASSSRGTGSGANVLT,TRBV7-8,TRBJ2-6
ASSLVWGANEKLF,TRBV28,TRBJ1-4
ASSSKGRGGWDTEAF,TRBV5-6,TRBJ1-1
ASTPSGRTSYEQY,TRBV6-5,TRBJ2-7
ASSRGQTEAF,TRBV9,TRBJ1-1
ASSKREGSYNEQF,TRBV18,TRBJ2-1
ASSIEGPWSATEAF,TRBV19,TRBJ1-1
ASSLEATGGGSYEQY,TRBV7-6,TRBJ2-7
ASKEGANVLT,TRBV28,TRBJ2-6
ASSQQGNGGYT,TRBV28,TRBJ1-2